The 26 T cell receptor beta chains below come from one sample, sequenced in a study of shared clonotypes between healthy human individuals. The data were produced by immunoSEQ multiplex PCR, yet TCRdb's version contains in-frame clones alone and is incomplete. The data contain about 2.2 million clones, over 85% of them singletons. Naive CD8 cells lacked CD45RO, underwent positive selection for CCR7 and left out terminally differentiated effector memory CD45RA+ cells. Sample: naive CD8+ T cells from PBMCs. The origin of the receptors is a man aged 18 to 30 in good health. Some clones in this sample may be carry-over from other donors' samples.

This clone was seen a single time. The chain couples TRBV28 to TRBJ2-1; TRBD1 agrees at 9 bases. Germline CDR1 reads MDHEN; CDR2 reads SYDVKM. There are 16 residues in the CDR3. Losses at the gene ends were 6 bases for V and 9 bases for J; bases not matched to a gene: 15. The CDR3 DNA reads TGTGCCAGCAGCCAAACGGGCCGGACAGGGGTTGGTGAGCAGTTCTTC. Translation gives CASSQTGRTGVGEQFF. The variable domain in full, completed from reference TRBV28 and TRBJ2-1, reads DVKVTQSSRYLVKRTGEKVFLECVQDMDHENMFWYRQDPGLGLRLIYFSYDVKMKEKGDIPEGYSVSREKKERFSLILESASTNQTSMYLCASSQTGRTGVGEQFFGPGTRLTVL.

The genes are TRBV19 and TRBJ1-2; no reliable D call. There are 12 residues in the CDR3. The germline V gene encodes CDR1 LNHDA and CDR2 SQIVND (reference sequence). V lost 1 base, J lost 8 bases, and 8 bases lay in between. The CDR3 nucleotides are TGTGCCAGTAGTATAGTCGGGAAAGGCTACACCTTC. This gives the protein CASSIVGKGYTF.

This sequence joins TRBV27 and TRBJ2-1; TRBD2 agrees at 11 bases. The CDR3 is 19 amino acids. Trimming at V came to 6 bases and at J to 5 bases, leaving 18 bases not matched to a gene. Germline lookup yields CDR1 MNHEY and CDR2 SMNVEV (reference sequence). The CDR3 nucleotides read TGTGCCAGCAGACGGAAGAATATACGACTAGCGGGGACTCACAATGAGCAGTTCTTC. Translation gives CASRRKNIRLAGTHNEQFF.

The rearrangement links TRBV27 to TRBJ1-2; D not resolved. Germline V gives CDR1 MNHEY, CDR2 SMNVEV (reference sequence). This CDR3 has 13 residues. V was cut by 6 bases and J by 4 bases, with 12 bases left in between. CDR3 sequence reads: CASSPSSRYGYTF. CDR3 in DNA: TGTGCCAGCAGCCCGTCGAGTCGCTATGGCTACACCTTC.

This sequence joins TRBV9 and TRBJ1-3; no reliable D call. CDR3 size: 14 residues. V lost 5 bases and J 3 bases, leaving 12 bases between the germline ends. Germline V gene sequence: CDR1 SGDLS, CDR2 YYNGEE. CDR3: CASSVTDFGNTIYF. The CDR3 DNA reads as TGTGCCAGCAGTGTGACTGATTTTGGAAACACCATATATTTT.

The CDR3 bases are TGTGCCAGCAGACAGGGAATTCTGCAGTTCTTC. It codes for CASRQGILQFF. The chain employs TRBV28 and TRBJ2-1; possible D gene TRBD1, 6 bases. Germline values: CDR1 MDHEN, CDR2 SYDVKM. Trimming took 6 bases from V and 12 from J, leaving 12 bases between them. This CDR3 comprises 11 residues.

The chain is built from TRBV27 and TRBJ2-3, with TRBD2 matching 8 bases. The J segment lost 5 bases and the V segment lost 7 bases, leaving 11 bases of the junction unmatched. In germline, CDR1 is MNHEY, CDR2 SMNVEV (reference sequence). The CDR3 length is 15 residues. The CDR3 sequence is CASKEASGWVDTQYF. CDR3 coding DNA: TGTGCCAGCAAGGAGGCTAGCGGGTGGGTAGATACGCAGTATTTT.

The CDR3 nucleotides read TGCAGCGTTGCTCCGACTAGCGGGTATCGAGCGGGGCAGTTCTTC. Protein: CSVAPTSGYRAGQFF. The chain links TRBV29-1 to TRBJ2-1; 10 bases are a match to TRBD2. The CDR3 extends over 15 amino acids. V was clipped by 4 bases and J by 12 bases; unmatched bases: 15. Germline loops: CDR1 SQVTM, CDR2 ANQGSEA.

Of note for this clone: The same CDR3 is also encoded by other DNA sequences in this sample. The chain uses TRBV9 and TRBJ2-2, with D uncertain. In germline, CDR1 is SGDLS, CDR2 YYNGEE. V was shortened by 0 bases and J by 6 bases, with 6 bases between the two germline ends. This CDR3 contains 13 residues. CDR3 in amino acids: CASSVEGAGELFF. The CDR3 DNA reads TGTGCCAGCAGCGTAGAGGGTGCCGGGGAGCTGTTTTTT.

The chain uses TRBV4-1 and TRBJ1-2; maybe TRBD1 (6 bases). V was clipped by 3 bases and J by 7 bases, with 15 bases between them. The CDR3 extends over 14 amino acids. Germline V gene data show CDR1 as MGHRA and CDR2 as YSYEKL. The CDR3 reads CASSHPAGGGGYTF. The CDR3 nucleotides read TGCGCCAGCAGCCACCCAGCGGGGGGCGGTGGCTACACCTTC.

This clone was found a few times. The chain combines TRBV19 with TRBJ1-5; 9 bases line up with TRBD1. CDR1 and CDR2 (germline): LNHDA, SQIVND (reference sequence). The CDR3 loop spans 13 amino acids. The ends lost 8 bases at V and 7 bases at J; junction bases unmatched: 6. The CDR3 region has the DNA TGTGCCAGTCGGACAGGGGCTAGGCAGCCCCAGCATTTT. Translated: CASRTGARQPQHF. Full variable domain (remainder filled in from reference TRBV19 and TRBJ1-5): DGGITQSPKYLFRKEGQNVTLSCEQNLNHDAMYWYRQDPGQGLRLIYYSQIVNDFQKGDIAEGYSVSREKKESFPLTVTSAQKNPTAFYLCASRTGARQPQHFGDGTRLSIL.

This chain connects TRBV7-9 to TRBJ2-5; the match to TRBD1 covers 7 bases. The J call is doubtful: the DNA matches TRBJ2-7 better. Germline V lookup: CDR1 SEHNR, CDR2 FQNEAQ (reference sequence). This CDR3 has 14 residues. The CDR3 DNA reads as TGTGCCAGCAGCTCGAGGGACAGCCCCTACGAGCAGTACTTC. Its protein is CASSSRDSPYEQYF.

The chain employs TRBV11-2 and TRBJ2-1; D is uncertain. The CDR3 extends over 13 amino acids. Germline CDR1 and CDR2: SGHAT and FQNNGV. Deletions cut 5 bases from V and 3 bases from J, with 8 bases between. The CDR3 nucleotides are TGTGCCAGCAGCCCCGCTGACTACAATGAGCAGTTCTTC. It is translated as CASSPADYNEQFF.

The chain uses TRBV7-9 and TRBJ2-5, with D perhaps matching TRBD1 (5 bases). V dropped 3 bases and J dropped 5 bases, with 19 bases sitting between them. The CDR3 has 16 amino acids. Germline CDR1 SEHNR, CDR2 FQNEAQ (reference sequence). The CDR3 DNA follows: TGTGCCAGCAGCTTTACGGCAGGGCCCCCGGCGGAGACCCAGTACTTC. Protein sequence: CASSFTAGPPAETQYF.

Here the CDR3 DNA reads TGTGCCAGCGGACCGGGACAGGGATTTCGAGAGACCCAGTACTTC. This sequence encodes CASGPGQGFRETQYF. The rearrangement joins TRBV6-5 to TRBJ2-5; 9 nucleotides line up with TRBD1. Trimming removed 8 bases from V and 4 bases from J; junction bases left unmatched: 11. Germline V lookup: CDR1 MNHEY, CDR2 SVGAGI. This CDR3 is 15 amino acids long.

The V and J genes are TRBV28 and TRBJ2-3, with 8 bases that match TRBD2. This CDR3 spans 17 amino acids. Trimming took 6 bases from V and 2 from J; bases not matched to a gene: 13. The V gene's germline CDR1 is MDHEN and CDR2 SYDVKM. CDR3 in amino acids: CASRTRHWREATDTQYF. CDR3 DNA sequence: TGTGCCAGCAGGACTCGACATTGGCGGGAGGCCACAGATACGCAGTATTTT.

V gene TRBV7-2 combines with J gene TRBJ2-1; TRBD2 matches at 11 bases. This CDR3 region has 13 residues. J lost 5 bases, V lost 10 bases, and 4 bases had no gene match. Looked up from germline, CDR1 is SGHTA and CDR2 is FQGNSA. Written as DNA, the CDR3 is TGTGCCATCCAGACTAGCGGGAACAATGAGCAGTTCTTC. This translates into CAIQTSGNNEQFF. Full variable domain (missing parts from reference TRBV7-2 and TRBJ2-1): GAGVSQSPSNKVTEKGKDVELRCDPISGHTALYWYRQSLGQGLEFLIYFQGNSAPDKSGLPSDRFSAERTGGSVSTLTIQRTQQEDSAVYLCAIQTSGNNEQFFGPGTRLTVL.

In its sample, this clone was seen once. V usage is TRBV5-6 and J usage is TRBJ2-7, with 10 bases that match TRBD1. Losses at the gene ends were 0 bases for V and 7 bases for J; bases not matched to a gene: 4. Germline CDR1 reads SGHDT; CDR2 reads YYEEEE. The CDR3 consists of 14 residues. This CDR3 is CASSLGQGAEEQYF. For the CDR3, the DNA is TGTGCCAGCAGCTTGGGACAGGGGGCAGAGGAGCAGTACTTC.

The chain joins TRBV4-3 to TRBJ2-2; the match to TRBD2 covers 10 bases. This CDR3 spans 16 amino acids. Losses at the gene ends were 1 base for V and 4 bases for J; bases not matched to a gene: 3. From germline, CDR1 is LGHNA and CDR2 YSLEER. The CDR3: CASSQAASGGTGELFF. CDR3 coding DNA: TGCGCCAGCAGCCAAGCGGCTAGCGGGGGCACCGGGGAGCTGTTTTTT.

The chain has TRBV28 and TRBJ2-1; D might be TRBD2 (5 bases). This CDR3 is built from 16 residues. The germline gives CDR1 MDHEN, CDR2 SYDVKM. V lost 7 bases and J 0 bases, leaving 16 bases between the germline ends. The CDR3 region has the DNA TGTGCCAGCACAGACCCCGGGGAGTTCTCCTACAATGAGCAGTTCTTC. This sequence encodes CASTDPGEFSYNEQFF.

This clone was observed once. The chain combines TRBV10-2 with TRBJ2-5; D might be TRBD2 (6 bases). This CDR3 has 17 amino acids. Germline V CDR1 and CDR2: WSHSY, SAAADI. V lost 3 bases, J lost 2 bases, and 19 bases lay in between. The CDR3 nucleotides read TGCGCCAGCAGTGAAGAACTAGCAGCTTCCCTTCAAGAGACCCAGTACTTC. Encoded protein: CASSEELAASLQETQYF.

The chain couples TRBV7-9 to TRBJ1-1; 9 bases map to TRBD1. The CDR3 loop spans 16 amino acids. V shed 4 bases and J 3 bases; nucleotides not matched to a gene: 9. CDR1 is SEHNR, CDR2 FQNEAQ, per germline (reference sequence). The CDR3 here is CASSSDTGGRDTEAFF. CDR3 in DNA: TGTGCCAGCAGCTCGGATACAGGGGGCCGGGACACTGAAGCTTTCTTT.

This clone was seen only once. The genes are TRBV4-1 and TRBJ2-7; 7 bases line up with TRBD2. J gave up 2 bases and V 8 bases, and 6 bases lay outside the gene matches. CDR3 size: 13 residues. Germline values: CDR1 MGHRA, CDR2 YSYEKL. CDR3: CASEASGTYEQYF. The CDR3 DNA follows: TGCGCCAGCGAGGCTAGCGGCACCTACGAGCAGTACTTC.

This chain uses TRBV10-2 with TRBJ2-7, with D perhaps TRBD1 or TRBD2 (5 bases each). Germline CDR1 WSHSY, CDR2 SAAADI. The germline V and J ends were trimmed by 6 bases and 0 bases, with 15 bases remaining between them. The length of the CDR3 is 15 residues. The CDR3 protein is CASSPLGASSYEQYF. CDR3 bases: TGCGCCAGCAGCCCTCTCGGGGCAAGCTCCTACGAGCAGTACTTC.

The rearrangement joins TRBV9 to TRBJ1-2; 9 positions match TRBD1. Germline lookup yields CDR1 SGDLS and CDR2 YYNGEE. Trimming at V came to 4 bases and at J to 6 bases, leaving 10 bases not matched to a gene. The CDR3 covers 15 residues. Here the CDR3 reads CASSPTPGDRDGYTF. Written as DNA, the CDR3 is TGTGCCAGCAGCCCGACCCCAGGGGACAGGGATGGCTACACCTTC.

The V call is TRBV27, the J call TRBJ1-4, with D possibly TRBD1 on 5 matching bases. V was trimmed by 3 bases and J by 8 bases, leaving 19 bases between them. The CDR3 contains 16 residues. CDR1 is MNHEY, CDR2 SMNVEV, per germline (reference sequence). This CDR3 is CASSLSAAGPGEKLFF. The CDR3 DNA follows: TGTGCCAGCAGTTTGTCCGCAGCGGGGCCCGGCGAAAAACTGTTTTTT.